The 18 T cell receptor beta chains listed next were all sequenced from one sample in a study of CD8+ T cells in alopecia areata. Time point meaning: mouse skin 6 weeks after grafting, around onset of hair loss. Extracted RNA was reverse transcribed into cDNA, the sequencing template. Sequencing was performed with immunoSEQ multiplex PCR; in TCRdb, only in-frame clones are kept and a portion is missing. Sampling found 1,500 to 2,000 clones, none seen once. The sequences come from skin, collected at week 6. The origin of the receptors is a C3H/HeJ mouse with alopecia areata. This strain has MHC haplotype H2-k.

This clone was counted ten times or more. The gene names given are mouse names. The observed sequence ends 4 residues before the CDR3 terminus, with the missing tail filled in from the germline J gene. V gene TRBV19 combines with J gene TRBJ2-1, with D possibly TRBD1 on 5 matching bases. The length of the CDR3 is 15 residues. V shed 3 bases and J shed 0 bases, with 10 bases lying between them. Germline V gene sequence: CDR1 FNHDT, CDR2 SITEND (reference sequence). CDR3 DNA, as far as it was read: TGTGCCAGCAGTAAAGGGGAATTTAACTATGCT. As protein: CASSKGEFNYA. The whole CDR3 reads CASSKGEFNYAEQFF.

This clone is termed medium-sized (0.01 to 0.1%). The genes are named according to mouse. The read comes to an end 4 residues before the CDR3 does, leaving the germline J gene to fill in the end. This chain links TRBV1 with TRBJ2-3; 9 bases are shared with TRBD2. V gave up 1 base and J gave up 1 base; unmatched junction bases: 3. This CDR3 contains 16 residues. CDR1 NSQYPW and CDR2 LRSPGD come from the germline V gene (reference sequence). The CDR3 sequence is CTCSAGRLGGAETLYF. The covered CDR3 bases are TGCACCTGCAGTGCAGGGAGACTGGGGGGTGCAGAA.

Ten or more counts support this clone. These gene names are mouse names. CDR3 sequence reads: CASSEEGGNSPLYF. The DNA read from the CDR3 is TGTGCCAGCAGTGAAGAGGGGGGGAATTCGCCC. This chain uses TRBV13-1 with TRBJ1-6; D perhaps matches TRBD1 (6 bases). The CDR3 end falls 3 residues outside the read, so it is completed with the germline J gene. TRBJ1-6 is designated an ORF whose function remains uncertain. Germline CDR1 NSHNY, CDR2 SYGAGN. The CDR3 loop spans 14 amino acids. Deletions cut 2 bases from V and 7 bases from J, with 10 bases between.

This clone counts as medium-sized. Here the gene names and germline are mouse. Read data end 4 residues before the CDR3 end; the end is taken from the germline J gene. The genes are TRBV19 and TRBJ2-5; D may be TRBD1 (6 bases). The CDR3 extends over 16 amino acids. Germline V gene sequence: CDR1 FNHDT, CDR2 SITEND (reference sequence). The V end was cut by 3 bases, the J end by 0 bases, with 14 bases between. CDR3 amino acids: CASSTPGTINQDTQYF. CDR3 DNA (partial): TGTGCCAGCAGTACCCCCGGGACAATTAACCAAGAC.

As regards this clone: The gene symbols are mouse symbols. The sequence runs out 4 residues before the end of the CDR3; the remainder is reconstructed from the germline J gene. The rearrangement joins TRBV5 to TRBJ2-1, with 8 bases that match TRBD1. The CDR3 consists of 15 residues. Germline CDR1 is LGHNA and CDR2 is YNLKQL (reference sequence). CDR3 DNA (partial): TGTGCCAGCAGCCCCCGGCCAGGGGGCGAGGCT. It yields the protein CASSPRPGGEA. The entire CDR3 is CASSPRPGGEAEQFF.

By share, this clone counts as large. Mouse gene names apply. Sequencing ends 4 residues short of the CDR3 end; the germline J gene provides the rest. This chain uses TRBV19 with TRBJ1-1, with TRBD1 matching 9 bases. J was trimmed by 0 bases and V by 0 bases; bases with no gene match: 0. This CDR3 spans 15 amino acids. Germline CDR1 and CDR2: FNHDT and SITEND (reference sequence). CDR3: CASSIGDRENTEVFF. The CDR3 DNA, read in part, is TGTGCCAGCAGTATAGGGGACAGGGAGAACACA.

In its sample, this clone is medium-sized (0.01 to 0.1%). Gene labels here are mouse ones. The read ends 4 residues shy of where the CDR3 ends; the end is completed using the germline J gene. V and J are TRBV19 and TRBJ1-1; no reliable D call. In germline, CDR1 is FNHDT, CDR2 SITEND (reference sequence). With 5 bases removed from V and 0 bases from J, the gap between germline ends came to 11 bases. There are 14 residues in the CDR3. The CDR3 sequence is CASRKTVANTEVFF. CDR3 DNA (partial): TGTGCCAGCAGAAAAACAGTTGCAAACACA.

This clone was seen at least ten times. Genes and germline are mouse. The CDR3 extends 4 residues past the end of the read, so its final part is completed from the germline J gene. The rearrangement joins TRBV19 to TRBJ2-5; 10 positions match TRBD2. The CDR3 loop spans 15 amino acids. Germline lookup yields CDR1 FNHDT and CDR2 SITEND (reference sequence). CDR3 DNA (partial): TGTGCCAGCAGTAGGCCCGACTGGGGGGAAGAC. Its translation is CASSRPDWGED. The complete CDR3 protein is CASSRPDWGEDTQYF.

By frequency in the sample, this clone is large. Gene names are mouse gene names. The sequenced fragment ends 4 residues before the CDR3 boundary, so the rest is inferred from the germline J gene. V gene TRBV1 combines with J gene TRBJ2-2, with D possibly matching TRBD2 (7 bases). Germline CDR1 and CDR2: NSQYPW and LRSPGD (reference sequence). The CDR3 runs to 18 residues. The V end lost 0 bases, the J end lost 2 bases, and 16 bases lay between the germline ends. The sequenced part of the CDR3 DNA is TGCACCTGCAGTGCAGATGGGTGGGGGGCGCGTAACACCGGG. Encoded protein: CTCSADGWGARNTG. The entire CDR3 reads CTCSADGWGARNTGQLYF.

This clone is medium-sized (0.01 to 0.1%) in the sample. Each gene name is a mouse one. The read halts 4 residues ahead of the CDR3 end, with the missing end drawn from the germline J gene. The chain carries TRBV19 and TRBJ2-5; 7 nucleotides agree with TRBD1. The CDR3 length is 14 residues. CDR1 FNHDT and CDR2 SITEND come from the germline V gene (reference sequence). With 2 bases clipped from V and 3 bases from J, the junction kept 3 bases outside the gene matches. Partial CDR3 DNA: TGTGCCAGCAGTATGCGGGACAGACAAGAC. It translates to CASSMRDRQD. The whole CDR3 is CASSMRDRQDTQYF. Full variable domain (rest looked up from reference TRBV19 and TRBJ2-5): GGIITQTPKFLIGQEGQKLTLKCQQNFNHDTMYWYRQDSGKGLRLIYYSITENDLQKGDLSEGYDASREKKSSFSLTVTSAQKNEMAVFLCASSMRDRQDTQYFGPGTRLLVL.

Many counts were recorded for this clone. Mouse gene names and germline throughout. The DNA ends 4 residues before the CDR3 does, and the rest of the CDR3 is filled in from the germline J gene. This chain connects TRBV13-2 to TRBJ2-3; 9 nucleotides align to TRBD2. From germline, CDR1 is NNHNN and CDR2 SYGAGS (reference sequence). Germline trimming cut 5 bases from V and 0 bases from J; bases unmatched to any gene: 7. CDR3 length equals 16 residues. The CDR3 here is CASGRLGVPSAETLYF. The CDR3 DNA, read in part, is TGTGCCAGCGGCAGACTGGGGGTTCCTAGTGCAGAA.

A remark on this clone: The gene names given are mouse names. The read comes to an end 4 residues before the CDR3 does, leaving the germline J gene to fill in the end. V usage is TRBV13-1 and J usage is TRBJ1-1, with a possible D match to TRBD1 (5 bases). Germline CDR1 reads NSHNY; CDR2 reads SYGAGN. The CDR3 spans 10 residues. CDR3: CASRGQEVFF. CDR3 bases read: TGTGCCAGCCGCGGACAA.

This clone has just a few counts. Mouse gene names and germline throughout. Other DNA sequences in this specimen translate into the identical CDR3. The CDR3 spells CASGTANTGQLYF. CDR3 bases read: TGTGCCAGCGGGACAGCGAACACCGGG. V and J are TRBV13-3 and TRBJ2-2; 7 bases match TRBD1. The sequenced fragment ends 4 residues before the CDR3 boundary, so the rest is inferred from the germline J gene. CDR3 length: 13 residues. Germline V gene data show CDR1 as NNHDY and CDR2 as SYVADS. V lost 7 bases and J lost 2; bases outside the gene matches: 2.

A remark on this clone: Gene names refer to mouse genes. The read is 4 residues too short to cover the CDR3 end, so that end is filled in from the germline J gene. The V call is TRBV19, the J call TRBJ1-1, with a tentative D call TRBD1 (6 bases). V shed 4 bases and J shed 0 bases, with 7 bases lying between them. The length of the CDR3 is 13 residues. Looked up from germline, CDR1 is FNHDT and CDR2 is SITEND (reference sequence). Partial CDR3 DNA: TGTGCCAGCAGTCGGACAGCAAACACA. Protein: CASSRTANT. The entire CDR3 is CASSRTANTEVFF.

This clone has just a few counts. Mouse gene names and germline throughout. The read is 4 residues too short to cover the CDR3 end, so that end is filled in from the germline J gene. Other DNA sequences within the sample encode an identical CDR3. The chain links TRBV13-3 to TRBJ2-5; 8 bases map to TRBD2. Germline V gives CDR1 NNHDY, CDR2 SYVADS. The CDR3 spans 14 residues. Trimming took 2 bases from V and 2 from J; bases not matched to a gene: 1. The CDR3 DNA, read in part, is TGTGCCAGCAGTGACTGGGGGGCCCAAGAC. This sequence encodes CASSDWGAQD. The whole CDR3 protein is CASSDWGAQDTQYF.

This clone occurred many times. These gene names are mouse names. The CDR3 is cut off 4 residues early in the read; its end comes from the germline J gene. The sample contains more than one DNA sequence encoding this CDR3. The chain has TRBV19 and TRBJ1-1; 7 bases are a match to TRBD1. The trim removed 5 bases at V and 0 bases at J, leaving 4 bases unmatched. The CDR3 sequence is 14 residues long. Per the germline V gene, CDR1 is FNHDT and CDR2 is SITEND (reference sequence). The part of the CDR3 DNA that was read is TGTGCCAGCAGCGGGGACAGAGCAAACACA. Its translation is CASSGDRANT. The whole CDR3 protein is CASSGDRANTEVFF.

This clone was seen many times. Gene names and germline match the mouse. The covered CDR3 bases are TGTGCTAGCAGTCAGGGGCGCTCCTATAATTCGCCC. Translating gives CASSQGRSYNSP. The complete CDR3 reads CASSQGRSYNSPLYF. The chain couples TRBV29 to TRBJ1-6; TRBD1 might be the D (6 bases). The read ends 3 residues early relative to the CDR3; the germline J gene fills the gap. TRBJ1-6 is annotated as an ORF whose role is uncertain. V gave up 5 bases and J gave up 1 base, with 9 bases separating them. From germline, CDR1 is MSHET and CDR2 SYDVDS. This CDR3 is built from 15 residues.

By share, this clone ranks as large. Any gene name here is a mouse gene name. The read ends 4 residues before the CDR3 terminus; that terminus is restored from the germline J gene. The genes are TRBV13-2 and TRBJ1-2; D is possibly TRBD1 (5 bases). Germline V CDR1 and CDR2: NNHNN, SYGAGS (reference sequence). The CDR3 runs to 14 residues. Trimming pared 3 bases from V and 0 bases from J, leaving 9 bases between. CDR3 DNA (partial): TGTGCCAGCGGTGGGGGGTTTGCAAACTCC. It encodes CASGGGFANS. The whole CDR3 protein is CASGGGFANSDYTF.